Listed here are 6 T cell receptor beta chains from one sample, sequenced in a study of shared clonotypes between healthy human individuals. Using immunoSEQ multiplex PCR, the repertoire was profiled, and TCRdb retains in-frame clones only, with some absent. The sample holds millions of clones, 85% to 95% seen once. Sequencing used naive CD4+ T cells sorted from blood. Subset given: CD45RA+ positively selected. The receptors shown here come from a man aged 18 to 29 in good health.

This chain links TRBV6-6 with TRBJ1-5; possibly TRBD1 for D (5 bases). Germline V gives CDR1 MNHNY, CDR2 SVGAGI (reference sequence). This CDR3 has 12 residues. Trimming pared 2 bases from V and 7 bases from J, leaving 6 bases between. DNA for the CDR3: TGTGCCAGCAGTTACAGGGACCAGCCCCAGCATTTT. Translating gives CASSYRDQPQHF.

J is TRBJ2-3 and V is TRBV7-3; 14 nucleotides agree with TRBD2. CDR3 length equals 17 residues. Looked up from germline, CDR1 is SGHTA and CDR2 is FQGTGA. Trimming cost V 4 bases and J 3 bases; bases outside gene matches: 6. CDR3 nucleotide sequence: TGTGCCAGCAGCTCTGGACTAGCGGGGGGCGGGACAGATACGCAGTATTTT. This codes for CASSSGLAGGGTDTQYF.

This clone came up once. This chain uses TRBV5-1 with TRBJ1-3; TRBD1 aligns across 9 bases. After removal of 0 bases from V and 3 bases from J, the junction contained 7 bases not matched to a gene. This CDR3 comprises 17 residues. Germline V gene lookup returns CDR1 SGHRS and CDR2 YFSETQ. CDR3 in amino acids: CASSLVAGTGFGNTIYF. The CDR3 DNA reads TGCGCCAGCAGCTTGGTGGCCGGGACAGGGTTTGGAAACACCATATATTTT.

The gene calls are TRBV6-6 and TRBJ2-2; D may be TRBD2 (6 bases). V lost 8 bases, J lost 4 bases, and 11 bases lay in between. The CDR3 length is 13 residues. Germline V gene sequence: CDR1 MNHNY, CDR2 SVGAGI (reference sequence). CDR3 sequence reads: CASRVAVTGELFF. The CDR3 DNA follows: TGTGCCAGCCGGGTAGCGGTCACCGGGGAGCTGTTTTTT.

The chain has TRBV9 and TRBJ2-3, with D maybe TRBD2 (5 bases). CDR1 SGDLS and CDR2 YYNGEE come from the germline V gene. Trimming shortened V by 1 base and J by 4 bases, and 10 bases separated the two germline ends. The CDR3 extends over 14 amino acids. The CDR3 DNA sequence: TGTGCCAGCAGCGTACGGCTAGCCGCAGATACGCAGTATTTT. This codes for CASSVRLAADTQYF.

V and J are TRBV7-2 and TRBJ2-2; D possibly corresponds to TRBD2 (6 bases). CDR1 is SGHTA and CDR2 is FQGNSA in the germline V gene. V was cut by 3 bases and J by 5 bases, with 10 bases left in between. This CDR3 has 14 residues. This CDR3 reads CASSFQRETGELFF. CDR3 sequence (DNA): TGTGCCAGCAGCTTCCAACGGGAGACCGGGGAGCTGTTTTTT.